The entry that follows covers one TCR beta chain sequence. This CDR3 contains 17 residues. Looked up from germline, CDR1 is KGHDR and CDR2 is SFDVKD. Germline trimming cut 4 bases from V and 0 bases from J; bases unmatched to any gene: 6. The data stem from a study of blood T cell repertoires in COVID-19. The data were produced by immunoSEQ multiplex PCR, yet TCRdb's version contains in-frame clones alone and is incomplete. Among over 90,000 clones listed, more than 90% were seen once. The specimen was peripheral blood. The TCR comes from a man between 18 and 35 years old with acute or convalescent COVID-19. The genes are TRBV24-1 and TRBJ2-3, with 10 bases matching TRBD2. CDR3 in amino acids: CATSDRQGLASTDTQYF. DNA of the CDR3: TGTGCCACCAGTGACCGGCAGGGACTAGCGAGCACAGATACGCAGTATTTT.